Listed here are 11 T cell receptor beta chains from one sample, sequenced in a study of T-cell memory formation after mild COVID-19 listed by TCRdb under 2021. Preparation of the library involved 5' RACE. These reads were obtained on an Illumina NovaSeq 6000. TCRdb passed the public sequencing reads through fastp at Q25 and MiXCR, retaining productive beta sequences. Every distinct CDR3 protein forms one entry, paired with its most common genes and DNA. Across this sample there are 350,000 to 400,000 distinct CDR3 sequences, with under 15% seen only once. Jointly, the top ten make up 22% of the sample. The sample taken for sequencing was PBMCs or a T cell subset sorted from them (not recorded which). These receptors all come from a man aged 18-30 years who had mild COVID-19 (a few samples of this study predate the infection). The sample titles of this study are shuffled in the database, so cell type and time point are left out; the donor was told from shared clones.

This clonotype was seen a handful of times. The rearrangement uses TRBV9 and TRBJ1-1; D is uncertain. The CDR3 length is 14 residues. V shed 2 bases and J shed 1 base, with 9 bases lying between them. Germline-derived CDR1 and CDR2 are SGDLS and YYNGEE. The CDR3 sequence: CASSVTTGNTEAFF. Written as DNA, the CDR3 is TGTGCCAGCAGCGTCACGACGGGGAACACTGAAGCTTTCTTT.

The V and J genes are TRBV13 and TRBJ2-5; 7 bases are a match to TRBD2. The germline CDR1 and CDR2 sequences are PRHDT and FYEKMQ (reference sequence). This CDR3 is built from 17 residues. V was pared by 0 bases and J by 1 base, with 8 bases of the junction left unmatched. CDR3 nucleotide sequence: TGTGCCAGCAGCTTAGGGCCCCCGGGAGGCGGCCAAGAGACCCAGTACTTC. It translates to CASSLGPPGGGQETQYF.

The chain recombines TRBV14 with TRBJ1-6; 9 bases agree with TRBD1. The CDR3 is 15 residues long. Germline V gene lookup returns CDR1 SGHDN and CDR2 FVKESK. Trimming took 4 bases from V and 7 from J; bases not matched to a gene: 5. The CDR3 reads CASSPRQGGNSPLHF. The DNA of the CDR3 is TGTGCCAGCAGCCCCCGACAGGGGGGAAATTCACCCCTCCACTTT.

The rearrangement links TRBV3-1 to TRBJ2-1, with TRBD1 matching over 7 bases. J lost 16 bases, V lost 1 base, and 7 bases had no gene match. This CDR3 has 12 amino acids. Germline CDR1 is LGHDT and CDR2 is YNNKEL (reference sequence). The CDR3 nucleotides read TGTGCCAGCAGCCAAGCAACGGGACAGTTATTCTTC. Protein sequence: CASSQATGQLFF.

The chain recombines TRBV6-5 with TRBJ2-2; no clear D gene. CDR1 MNHEY and CDR2 SVGAGI come from the germline V gene. The ends were cut back, 4 bases at V and 1 base at J, with 10 bases in the middle. The length of the CDR3 is 15 residues. CDR3 nucleotides: TGTGCCAGCAGTTCTCTTACCTTGAACACCGGGGAGCTGTTTTTT. Protein product: CASSSLTLNTGELFF.

There are many counts of this clonotype. The V and J genes are TRBV18 and TRBJ1-1, with 8 nucleotides matching TRBD1. The V gene's germline CDR1 is KGHSH and CDR2 LQKENI. The CDR3 loop spans 15 amino acids. The J segment lost 0 bases and the V segment lost 4 bases, leaving 4 bases of the junction unmatched. This chain's CDR3 is CASSRGTGMNTEAFF. DNA of the CDR3: TGTGCCAGCTCACGAGGGACAGGCATGAACACTGAAGCTTTCTTT.

The chain couples TRBV11-2 to TRBJ2-4, with a possible D match to TRBD1 (7 bases). The CDR3 spans 13 residues. Per germline, CDR1 SGHAT and CDR2 FQNNGV. The V and J ends lost 1 base and 12 bases respectively, with 13 bases between them. CDR3 loop: CASSLVEGAYQYF. The DNA of the CDR3 is TGTGCCAGCAGCTTAGTGGAGGGGGCGTATCAGTACTTC. Full variable domain (missing parts from reference TRBV11-2 and TRBJ2-4): EAGVAQSPRYKIIEKRQSVAFWCNPISGHATLYWYQQILGQGPKLLIQFQNNGVVDDSQLPKDRFSAERLKGVDSTLKIQPAKLEDSAVYLCASSLVEGAYQYFGAGTRLSVL.

In this sample, this clonotype turned up many times. J is TRBJ1-1 and V is TRBV3-1, with 8 bases aligning to TRBD1. The germline V gene encodes CDR1 LGHDT and CDR2 YNNKEL (reference sequence). The CDR3 length is 16 residues. Germline trimming cut 1 base from V and 5 bases from J; bases unmatched to any gene: 9. CDR3 region: CASSQVSQGAWTEAFF. CDR3 sequence (DNA): TGTGCCAGCAGCCAAGTCAGTCAGGGGGCCTGGACTGAAGCTTTCTTT. The whole variable domain, filled in from reference TRBV3-1 and TRBJ1-1, reads DTAVSQTPKYLVTQMGNDKSIKCEQNLGHDTMYWYKQDSKKFLKIMFSYNNKELIINETVPNRFSPKSPDKAHLNLHINSLELGDSAVYFCASSQVSQGAWTEAFFGQGTRLTVV.

This rearrangement joins TRBV6-5 to TRBJ1-2; maybe TRBD1 (5 bases). Germline V gene lookup returns CDR1 MNHEY and CDR2 SVGAGI. Trimming took 0 bases from V and 2 from J, leaving 13 bases between them. The CDR3 runs 16 residues. In nucleotides, the CDR3 is TGTGCCAGCAGTTACTCGCAAGGCGGGGGGAACTATGGCTACACCTTC. Translating it yields CASSYSQGGGNYGYTF.

A few counts support this clonotype. The chain links TRBV5-1 to TRBJ1-2; D remains unclear. This CDR3 has 16 amino acids. V gave up 0 bases and J gave up 2 bases, with 14 bases separating them. Looked up from germline, CDR1 is SGHRS and CDR2 is YFSETQ. The CDR3 region is CASSLGESEANYGYTF. The CDR3 DNA reads TGCGCCAGCAGCTTGGGGGAGAGCGAGGCCAACTATGGCTACACCTTC. The whole variable domain, remainder taken from reference TRBV5-1 and TRBJ1-2, is KAGVTQTPRYLIKTRGQQVTLSCSPISGHRSVSWYQQTPGQGLQFLFEYFSETQRNKGNFPGRFSGRQFSNSRSEMNVSTLELGDSALYLCASSLGESEANYGYTFGSGTRLTVV.

This clonotype was observed a handful of times. The chain has TRBV27 and TRBJ2-7; D may correspond to TRBD1 or TRBD2 (5 bases each). The CDR3 totals 14 residues. CDR1 and CDR2 from the germline V gene are MNHEY and SMNVEV (reference sequence). The V gene lost 6 bases and the J gene lost 0 bases, with 12 bases spanning the gap. In nucleotides, the CDR3 is TGTGCCAGCAGGCTGGGGGTGGGCTCCTACGAGCAGTACTTC. This sequence encodes CASRLGVGSYEQYF.